This paragraph reports one T cell receptor beta chain. Its target is unknown. Antigen-specific CD4+ T cells were first expanded with viral peptide pools by the ViraFEST assay and only then sequenced. Cultured cells yielded isolated CD4+ T cells after approximately nine days. Negative nucleocapsid antibody tests before and after vaccination confirmed no previous SARS-CoV-2 infection. This entry is derived from a study of vaccination effects on CD4 cells after COVID-19. Study-wide points: Small numbers of convalescent patients limited the study. It also lacked early post-infection timepoints.

Germline lookup yields CDR1 SGHRS and CDR2 YFSETQ. This CDR3 region has 15 residues. V lost 6 bases, J lost 2 bases, and 8 bases stayed unmatched. Clones were read by immunoSEQ multiplex PCR, and TCRdb kept only the in-frame ones, dropping some. The profile shows 26,000 or so clones, around 70% of them singletons. The starting material was CD4+ T cells from PBMCs cultured with SARS-CoV-2 spike peptides, obtained before COVID-19 vaccination. The receptor was isolated from a human donor who received a COVID-19 vaccine. V usage is TRBV5-1 and J usage is TRBJ2-3; 8 nucleotides align to TRBD2. The chain's CDR3 is CASIPGGTYTDTQYF. In DNA form, the CDR3 reads TGCGCCAGCATCCCGGGGGGGACCTACACAGATACGCAGTATTTT.